Reported below is one TCR beta chain. Its antigen is unknown. Per-base qualities were not stored, and no clone one base away is much larger. To prepare the library, the immunoSEQ multiplex PCR assay was applied. The multiplex PCR relied on a mix of 60 forward primers for TCR Vbeta segments and 13 reverse primers for TCR Jbeta segments. Amplification of the CDR3 region of rearranged TCR beta genes was performed with a multiplex PCR assay on genomic DNA. On the Illumina HiSeq System, the amplified TCR beta libraries were sequenced as 87-base-pair reads. Concerning the study's data processing: In a later analysis, tens of millions of unique TCR beta chains were counted across the 666 repertoires, and roughly 9.9 million of these chains were shared by at least two donors. Raw reads were error-corrected and collapsed into unique sequences with a nearest-neighbor algorithm that merged closely related sequences to remove PCR and sequencing errors. Alignment of CDR3 sequences to IMGT reference sequences was used to assign V, D and J gene segments. For a sequence to be retained, a match of at least six nucleotides to both a V gene segment and a J gene segment was required. Rearrangements were called productive when the CDR3 lacked stop codons and stayed in frame with V and J; all others were non-productive. Following IMGT convention, CDR3 was defined as the stretch from the second conserved V-encoded cysteine to the conserved J-encoded phenylalanine. The earlier analysis of a few hundred of the donors excluded any sequence lacking an unambiguous match to a single V gene segment. In an earlier analysis of about 590 of the donors, a V segment was called functional when productive rearrangements were above 56.7%, and segregating when the standard deviation between donors exceeded 5%. To diagnose cytomegalovirus status from the catalog of TCR beta chain sequences, a statistical classification framework was built. A later analysis assigned V and J genes by comparing TCR nucleotide sequences with IMGT/GENE-DB human TR gene sequences. In a later analysis, CDR3 sequences and most-parsimonious VDJ recombination scenarios were assigned using the TCRdist pipeline. In a later analysis, each TCR beta chain was defined by its CDR3 amino acid sequence together with its V-gene family, and reads without a unique V-gene family were excluded. In a later analysis, fewer than 650 highly shared, low-generation-probability nucleotide sequences were removed to address suspected cross-contamination and a sequencing artifact. A later analysis calculated a clonal expansion index for each public chain from normalized within-repertoire ranks of inferred template counts. A later analysis computed generation probabilities with a VDJ recombination model fitted to out-of-frame rearrangements, and checked the results against IGoR. A later analysis scored TCR-TCR, TCR-HLA and TCR-CMV co-occurrence with hypergeometric tests, applying a repertoire-size bias correction to TCR pairs. A later analysis estimated false discovery rates by permuting HLA or CMV assignments 20 times. In a later analysis, co-occurring TCRs were grouped with DBSCAN, and TCRdist sequence similarity was added when clustering was performed within HLA-allele-positive subsets. Co-occurrence clustering excluded repertoires with fewer than 30,000 or more than 120,000 public chains, plus five with anomalous nucleotide sharing. The immuneACCESS repertoire file appears here via TCRdb, limited to in-frame rearrangements. These files lack a portion of the clones; in checked studies, under half of the deficit traces to unresolved V genes, and the cause of the others is not known. V, J and clone size derive from that table, while D and trimming were established from the DNA sequence. The sample table contains 140,000 or so clones; only one count was recorded for 88% of them. The biggest ten clones account for roughly 0.5% of the sample.

This specimen belongs to a study of cytomegalovirus exposure and HLA in healthy donors (dated 2017 in TCRdb). Context from the whole study: In an earlier analysis of around 540 of the donors, roughly 300 Gb of sequence data and approximately 120 million unique TCR beta sequences from about 190 million T cells were reported. To predict cytomegalovirus infection status, the study combined high-throughput TCR immunosequencing, statistical association of individual TCRs with disease status, and machine learning. The number of donors typed differed by locus, with about 629-630 for A, B, C, DRB1 and DQB1, about 500 for DQA1, approximately 580 for DPA1, and around 460 for DPB1. All discovery cohort repertoires had been generated on a single sequencing platform. The later analysis used no new phenotypic data to find candidate immune exposures, relying instead on TCR beta sequences and their occurrence across donors. The study was designed to test whether signatures of past pathogen exposure could be identified by cataloging public T cell receptors. HLA typing covered class I and class II loci at four-digit resolution. Five DR-DQ haplotypes were treated as single units for association and clustering because of strong linkage in the cohort. In a later genetic analysis, genome-wide SNP genotypes for about 60% of the 666 donors were used, and that subset was treated as a discovery cohort. The genetic ancestry cluster associated with self-reported Caucasian donors included over 65% of the 398 genotyped donors. A later analysis re-examined previously published TCR beta repertoires from around 670 donors and added high-resolution HLA genotyping to investigate patterns of TCR occurrence. A separate validation cohort of about 110 different subjects was used in addition to the approximately 700-subject first cohort. Across some 400 genotyped donors of the cohort, an average of about 220,000 unique TCR beta nucleotide sequences per donor were sequenced, and 15% to 20% of those sequences were non-productive. The study used immunosequencing to profile the T cell repertoires of some 600 subjects and linked those repertoires to cytomegalovirus serostatus. Alongside the repertoire data, information on donor age, sex, ethnicity and CMV serostatus was compiled. An early release covering about 600 HLA-typed donors comprised approximately 300 gigabases of sequencing data and some 79 million unique TCR sequences. An earlier analysis of approximately 640 of the donors applied high-throughput TCR beta sequencing to assess whether each TCR beta V gene segment acted as functional or pseudogenic. Study-level results and caveats: In an earlier analysis of roughly 500 of the donors, most TCR beta V segments appeared in productive rearrangements about 90% or about 30% of the time, broadly matching IMGT annotations. In a later genetic analysis, fewer N-insertions in productive TCRs were reported among donors in an Asian-associated ancestry cluster than the roughly 700-donor mean. Because counts were too low, seventeen rarely observed V segments, including chromosome 9 orphons, were left out of the earlier analysis of over 550 of the donors. The authors suggested that the approach could potentially be extended to other disease states and immunological phenotypes. In the study, about 150 TCR beta chains were listed as associated with cytomegalovirus. In a later analysis, several top co-occurrence clusters were reported to appear linked to parvovirus B19, influenza, CMV and Epstein-Barr virus. According to a later analysis, TCR association rates differed among HLA loci, with DRB1 alleles showing the most associated TCRs and HLA-C alleles showing the fewest. A group of highly shared sequence variants was considered likely to be a technical artifact of the sequencing pipeline. Because HLA typing was unavailable for some donors at each locus, only the typed subset was used in association tests. Only TCR beta chains were sequenced in this cohort, and the absence of alpha or paired-chain data limited detectable features. Strong co-occurrence of HLA alleles, especially DR and DQ, made assigning TCR associations to individual alleles difficult. Correlated functional status among segregating V segments might be attributable to linkage disequilibrium, but an unknown experimental factor could not be ruled out. In a later analysis, most CMV-associated TCR beta chains were found to appear HLA-restricted, with HLA associations seemingly driven largely by CMV exposure. In vitro tests confirmed that a few of the cytomegalovirus-associated TCR beta chains recognize cytomegalovirus antigens. Immune exposure information for the cohort was limited to CMV serostatus. Across donors, most TCR sequences were observed very rarely, whereas some public TCRs were present in many individuals. An association between a missense DCLRE1C variant and V-gene and J-gene trimming of TCR beta chains was found in a later genetic analysis and replicated in an independent cohort. Some IMGT-functional V segments, including TRBV6-2 and TRBV6-3, could not be told apart with the 87-base-pair reads, so those segments were excluded. A further reported finding was that TCR beta sequences accurately predicted the HLA-A and HLA-B alleles for most subjects in the first cohort. Cytomegalovirus status was reported to be diagnosed by the classifier with high specificity and sensitivity in both the original and validation cohorts. Roughly uniform sequencing depth across donors was assumed in presence/absence analyses, although this assumption may not hold. A later analysis associated 15,000 to 20,000 TCR beta sequences with specific HLA alleles at a false discovery rate of 0.05. A later analysis found that HLA-associated TCR beta chains were more clonally expanded and had lower generation probabilities than equally common non-associated chains.

Relative to germline, V is missing 7 bases and J is missing 10 bases, with 8 bases of the junction outside any gene match. The CDR3 runs 15 residues from the cysteine to the phenylalanine. Left in the record is the CDR3 DNA by itself, 45 bases read in frame from the first base. For CDR1 and CDR2, the germline V gene lists SNHLY and FYNNEI. The cohort comprised around 700 healthy bone marrow donors. Cohort members were all nominally healthy when sampled, although unrecorded immune exposures were likely present. The donor tested CMV seronegative, placing the donor among the 350 to 400 seronegative members of the cohort. Every donor gave a peripheral blood sample, and the peripheral blood mononuclear cells from that sample were used for TCR beta sequencing. Genomic DNA extraction from the blood cell samples was performed with the Qiagen DNeasy Blood Extraction Kit.

The sample was PBMCs. This TCR was recovered from a middle-aged woman in good health and CMV-seronegative. The chain is assembled from TRBV2 and TRBJ2-1; TRBD2 aligns with 15 central bases. The CDR3 here reads CASKGLAGGTPEQFF. The DNA sequence is as follows: TGTGCCAGCAAGGGACTAGCGGGAGGAACGCCGGAGCAGTTCTTC.